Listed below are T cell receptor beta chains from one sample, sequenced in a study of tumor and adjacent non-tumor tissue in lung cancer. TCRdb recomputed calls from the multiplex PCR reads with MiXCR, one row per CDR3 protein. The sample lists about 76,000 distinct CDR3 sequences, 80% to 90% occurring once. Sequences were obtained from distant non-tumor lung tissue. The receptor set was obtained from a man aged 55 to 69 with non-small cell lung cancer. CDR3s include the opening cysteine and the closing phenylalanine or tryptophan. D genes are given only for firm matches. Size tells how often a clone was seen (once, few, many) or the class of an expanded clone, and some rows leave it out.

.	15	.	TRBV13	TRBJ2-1	TGTGCCAGCAACCGATCGTGGAGCTCCTACAATAAGCAGTTCTTC	CASNRSWSSYNKQFF
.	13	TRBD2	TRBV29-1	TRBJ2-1	TGCAGCGTTGAAACTAGCGGGAGGGATGGGCAGTTCTTC	CSVETSGRDGQFF
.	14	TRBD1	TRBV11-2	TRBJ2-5	TGTACCAGGAGCTCAGGACAGGTTTTGGAGACCCAGTACTTC	CTRSSGQVLETQYF
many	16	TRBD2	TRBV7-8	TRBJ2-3	TGTGCCAGCAGCTTCCGGGCTAGCGGGAACACAGATACGCAGTATTTT	CASSFRASGNTDTQYF
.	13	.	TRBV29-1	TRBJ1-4	TGCAGTGTTGTCGGGGAGACTAATGAAAAACTGTTTTTT	CSVVGETNEKLFF
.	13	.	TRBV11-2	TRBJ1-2	TGTGCTAGCAGTTCCTTACTGTTGGGGGGCTACACCTTC	CASSSLLLGGYTF
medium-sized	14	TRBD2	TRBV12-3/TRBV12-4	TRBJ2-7	TGTGCCAGCAGCGCCGCGGGAGTCAGAACCGAGCAGTACTTC	CASSAAGVRTEQYF
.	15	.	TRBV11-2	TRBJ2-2	TGTGCCAACAGCGAAGATGGCCGAAGCACCGGGGAGCTTTTTTTT	CANSEDGRSTGELFF
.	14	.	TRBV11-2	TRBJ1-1	TGTGTCAGCACCTTAGTATGGGGGCGAGATGATGCTTTCTTT	CVSTLVWGRDDAFF
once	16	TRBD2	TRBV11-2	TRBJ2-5	TGTGCCAGCAGCTCTACAATGGGGGGGTCAAATGAGACCCAGTACTTC	CASSSTMGGSNETQYF
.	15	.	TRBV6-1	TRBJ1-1	TGTGGCAGCAGCGATGGGCCGGGGGCCGTAACTGAAGCTCTCTTT	CGSSDGPGAVTEALF
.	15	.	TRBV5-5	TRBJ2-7	TGTGCCAGCAGCTTAGGGGGCCCCCTGAGGAGGGAGCAGTACTTT	CASSLGGPLRREQYF
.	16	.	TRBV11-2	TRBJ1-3	TGTGCCAGCTTAAAGGGTGATAGGGCTTCTGGAAACACCATATATTTT	CASLKGDRASGNTIYF
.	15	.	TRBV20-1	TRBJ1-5	TGCAGCGGTCGTAACCAGGGGTTTCCTAATCAGCCCCAGCATTTT	CSGRNQGFPNQPQHF
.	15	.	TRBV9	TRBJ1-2	TGTGCTAGCAGAGTAGGGGAGGGCTCCTCCTATGGCTACACCTTC	CASRVGEGSSYGYTF
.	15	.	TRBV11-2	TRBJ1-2	TGTGACAGCGGCTCCCTTGGGGGCGGAGCCTTCGGCTACGCCTTC	CDSGSLGGGAFGYAF
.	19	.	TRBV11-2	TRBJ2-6	TGCGCCAGCAGCTTAGTTCCAAAGGACGGGCCCTCCGGGGCCAACGTCCTGACTTTC	CASSLVPKDGPSGANVLTF
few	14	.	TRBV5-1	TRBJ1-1	TGCGCCAGCAGCTTAGGACAGACTTACACTGAAGCTTTCTTT	CASSLGQTYTEAFF
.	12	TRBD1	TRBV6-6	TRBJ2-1	TGTCCCATCAGTTACGGACAGGGCATAATATTCTTC	CPISYGQGIIFF
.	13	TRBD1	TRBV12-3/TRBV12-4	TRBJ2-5	TGTGCCAGCTGTGACAGGGGGCAGGACACCCAGTACTTC	CASCDRGQDTQYF
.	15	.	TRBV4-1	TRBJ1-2	TGCGCCAGCAGCCAAGGCCAGGGACCTAACTATGGTTACATCTTC	CASSQGQGPNYGYIF
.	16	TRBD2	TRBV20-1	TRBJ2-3	TGCAGTGTTAGAGCTCCGCTAGCGGGAGGTCGAGATACGCAGTATTTT	CSVRAPLAGGRDTQYF
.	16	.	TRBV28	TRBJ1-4	TGTGTCAGCAGGGAAGGGGCCCGAGGGGGGGTCGAAAAACTGTTTTTT	CVSREGARGGVEKLFF
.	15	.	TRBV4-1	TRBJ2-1	TGCACCAGCAGCTATACGGAGAGGGTCTACAATGAGCAGTTCTTC	CTSSYTERVYNEQFF
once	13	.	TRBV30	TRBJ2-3	TGTGCCTGGGAGTTGGGAGGCTTAGGTATGCAGTATTTT	CAWELGGLGMQYF
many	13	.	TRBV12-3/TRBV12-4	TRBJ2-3	TGTGCCAGCAGGCGGCTAGTTGAAGATACGCAGTATTTT	CASRRLVEDTQYF
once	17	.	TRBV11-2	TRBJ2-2	TGTGCCATCATCGACCCGGGGGGCGTGGGGTTCGCCGGGGAGCTGTTTTTT	CAIIDPGGVGFAGELFF
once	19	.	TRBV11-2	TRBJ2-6	TGTGCCAGCAGCTTAGTTCCAAAAGACAGGCCCTCTGGGGCCAACGCCCTGGGTTTC	CASSLVPKDRPSGANALGF
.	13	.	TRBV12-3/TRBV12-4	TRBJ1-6	TGTACCAGCAGAGTCGGGGCTAATCAACCCCTCCACTTT	CTSRVGANQPLHF
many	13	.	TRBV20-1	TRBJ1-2	TGCAGTGCTAGGACGGTAGCTAACTATAGCTACACCTTC	CSARTVANYSYTF
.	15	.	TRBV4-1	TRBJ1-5	TGCGCCAGCAGCCAAACAGGGAGTCTCAATCAGCCCCAGCATTTT	CASSQTGSLNQPQHF
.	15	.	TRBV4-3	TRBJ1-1	TGCGCCAGCAGCTCAGAGCCGATCCGTGTCACTGAAGCCTTCTTT	CASSSEPIRVTEAFF
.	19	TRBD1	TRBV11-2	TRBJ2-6	TGTGTCAGCAGCTTTTTTCCAAAGGACAGGCCCTCTGGGGCCAACGTCCTGACTTTC	CVSSFFPKDRPSGANVLTF
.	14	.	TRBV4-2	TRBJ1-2	TGTGCCAGCGGCCAAGAGCAACAGACGGGTGGCTACACCTTC	CASGQEQQTGGYTF
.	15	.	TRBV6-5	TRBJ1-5	TGTGCCAGCAGTTACCAACAGGGAGGCAATCAGCCCCATCATTTT	CASSYQQGGNQPHHF
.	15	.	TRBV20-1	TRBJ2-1	TGCAGTGATAGACATGGGCCTAGCAGCTACAATGGGCAGTTCTTC	CSDRHGPSSYNGQFF
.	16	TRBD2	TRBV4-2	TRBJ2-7	TGTGCCATCAGCCAAGAGGGAGGGGATAGGGGCTACGAGCAGTACTTC	CAISQEGGDRGYEQYF
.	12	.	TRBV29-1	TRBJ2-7	TGCAGCGCCAAGGGAAGCTCCTACGAGGAGTATTTC	CSAKGSSYEEYF
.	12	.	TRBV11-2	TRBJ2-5	TGTGCCAGCAGCTTAATGACGGAGACTCAATACTTC	CASSLMTETQYF
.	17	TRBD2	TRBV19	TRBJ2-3	TGTACCAGTAGTTGGACTAGCGGGAGCTCCCCCGCAGATACGCAGTATTTT	CTSSWTSGSSPADTQYF
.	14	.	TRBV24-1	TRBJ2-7	TGTGCCACCAGTGGCCCTCGGGACTTCTACGAGCAATACTTC	CATSGPRDFYEQYF
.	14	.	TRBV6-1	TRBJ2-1	TGTGCCAGCAGTGAACTTGCTAGTTACAATGAGCAGTTCTTC	CASSELASYNEQFF
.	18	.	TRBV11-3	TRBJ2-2	TGTGCCAGCAGCTCCCGGGGATCGGAAGGATACAGAGCCGGGGGGCTGTTTTTT	CASSSRGSEGYRAGGLFF
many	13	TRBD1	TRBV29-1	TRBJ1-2	TGCAGCGTTGATCTGGACAGGGGGCATGGCTACACCTTC	CSVDLDRGHGYTF
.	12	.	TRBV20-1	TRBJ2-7	TGTAGTGTTAGTGCGCTCACCTACGAGCAGTACTTC	CSVSALTYEQYF
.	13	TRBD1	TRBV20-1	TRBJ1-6	TGCAGTACTCACCGGGACAGCATTTCACCCCTCCACTTT	CSTHRDSISPLHF
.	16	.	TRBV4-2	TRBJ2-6	TGTGCCAGCAGCCAAGAGTTGAGTTATGGAACCAACGTCCTGACTTTC	CASSQELSYGTNVLTF
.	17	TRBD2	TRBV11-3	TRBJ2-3	TGTGCCAACTGCCCCGGCTTGGTAGCGGGAGGAACAGATACGCAGTATTTT	CANCPGLVAGGTDTQYF
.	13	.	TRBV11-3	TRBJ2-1	TGTGCCAGCAGCACAAAGAATGATGATGAGCAGTTCTTC	CASSTKNDDEQFF
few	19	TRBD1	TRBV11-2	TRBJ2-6	TGTGTCAGCAGCTTATTTCCAAAGGACAGGCCCTCTGGGGCCAACGTCCTAACTTTC	CVSSLFPKDRPSGANVLTF